The 14 T cell receptor beta chains below were found in one sample sequenced in a study of cytomegalovirus exposure and HLA in healthy donors. The PCR made use of 60 Vbeta and 13 Jbeta primers. Sequencing used immunoSEQ multiplex PCR; TCRdb keeps in-frame clones, though not all of them. The table includes roughly 130,000 clones, less than 80% detected once. Sequenced material: PBMCs. The source of these receptors is a middle-aged man in good health and CMV-seropositive.

The chain couples TRBV19 to TRBJ1-1; tentatively, D is TRBD1 (5 bases). Germline CDR1 and CDR2: LNHDA and SQIVND (reference sequence). Trimming removed 9 bases at V and 0 bases at J, with 8 bases between. The CDR3 runs 12 residues. CDR3 nucleotide sequence: TGTGCCAGCCGACAGTTGAACACTGAAGCTTTCTTT. It codes for CASRQLNTEAFF.

The rearrangement links TRBV2 to TRBJ2-3; 8 nucleotides line up with TRBD2. CDR1 and CDR2 from the germline V gene are SNHLY and FYNNEI. This CDR3 comprises 15 residues. The ends lost 4 bases at V and 3 bases at J; junction bases unmatched: 6. Here the CDR3 reads CASSAPGGLTDTQYF. The CDR3, as DNA: TGTGCCAGCAGTGCTCCGGGGGGGCTTACAGATACGCAGTATTTT.

This clone appeared once. The chain recombines TRBV5-1 with TRBJ2-3; tentatively, D is TRBD1 (5 bases). Germline V CDR1 and CDR2: SGHRS, YFSETQ. The CDR3 spans 15 residues. The V end was cut by 4 bases, the J end by 0 bases, with 12 bases between. The chain's CDR3 is CASSKGIPSTDTQYF. The CDR3 coding sequence is TGCGCCAGCAGCAAGGGGATACCTAGCACAGATACGCAGTATTTT.

The gene calls are TRBV6-4 and TRBJ1-1, with D perhaps matching TRBD1 (6 bases). The germline gives CDR1 MRHNA, CDR2 SNTAGT. The CDR3 extends over 13 amino acids. V shed 8 bases and J shed 4 bases, with 14 bases lying between them. The CDR3 nucleotides are TGTGCCAGCCGGGTGGGGGCAGGCACTGAAGCTTTCTTT. Translating gives CASRVGAGTEAFF.

The chain links TRBV7-9 to TRBJ2-1, with D hard to call. The ends were cut back, 2 bases at V and 9 bases at J, with 8 bases in the middle. The CDR3 sequence is 12 residues long. Germline assignment: CDR1 SEHNR and CDR2 FQNEAQ (reference sequence). The CDR3 reads CASSLSVSEQFF. CDR3 sequence (DNA): TGTGCCAGCAGCTTAAGCGTCTCTGAGCAGTTCTTC.

This clone was found a few times. The gene calls are TRBV5-6 and TRBJ2-1; D possibly corresponds to TRBD2 (6 bases). Deletions cut 4 bases from V and 4 bases from J, with 9 bases between. This CDR3 has 13 amino acids. Germline values: CDR1 SGHDT, CDR2 YYEEEE. The CDR3 sequence: CASSRGFYNEQFF. The CDR3, as DNA: TGTGCCAGCAGCCGGGGGTTTTACAATGAGCAGTTCTTC.

This clone was seen just once. J is TRBJ2-5 and V is TRBV5-6; 7 positions match TRBD2. The J call may be wrong; the DNA end is better matched by TRBJ2-7. The CDR3 sequence is 13 residues long. Germline V CDR1 and CDR2: SGHDT, YYEEEE. The DNA of the CDR3 is TGTGCCAGCAGCTTGGGGGGGGGATACGAGCAGTACTTC. Protein sequence: CASSLGGGYEQYF.

CDR3 nucleotide sequence: TGCGCCAGCAGCACCGCAGGGTTGCGTTACGAGCAGTACTTC. Translated: CASSTAGLRYEQYF. The chain is built from TRBV5-1 and TRBJ2-7, with TRBD1 as a possible D gene (5 bases). This CDR3 spans 14 amino acids. The V end was cut by 4 bases, the J end by 4 bases, with 15 bases between. Germline CDR1 reads SGHRS; CDR2 reads YFSETQ.

The CDR3 DNA follows: TGCGCCAGCAGCCGACACCAGGGGGTAAGCTATGGCTACACCTTC. Amino acid sequence: CASSRHQGVSYGYTF. The J gene is TRBJ1-2, the V gene TRBV4-1; 7 bases are shared with TRBD1. The CDR3 sequence is 15 residues long. Germline V lookup: CDR1 MGHRA, CDR2 YSYEKL. The trim removed 4 bases at V and 4 bases at J, leaving 9 bases unmatched.

This chain links TRBV7-6 with TRBJ2-3; 7 nucleotides agree with TRBD1. J lost 4 bases, V lost 5 bases, and 9 bases had no gene match. Germline values: CDR1 SGHVS, CDR2 FNYEAQ. The CDR3 runs to 15 residues. The DNA for the CDR3 is TGTGCCAGCAGCAGTACAGGGGTATCAGCAGATACGCAGTATTTT. Amino acids: CASSSTGVSADTQYF.

V usage is TRBV19 and J usage is TRBJ2-3; 13 positions match TRBD2. V trimming: 0 bases; J trimming: 2 bases; junction bases outside the gene matches: 5. Germline assignment: CDR1 LNHDA and CDR2 SQIVND (reference sequence). CDR3 length: 18 amino acids. The CDR3 DNA follows: TGTGCCAGTAGTATAGACCAGGGACTAGCGGGACTCACAGATACGCAGTATTTT. It encodes CASSIDQGLAGLTDTQYF.

The genes are TRBV5-1 and TRBJ2-5, with D maybe TRBD2 (5 bases). The DNA end is a closer match to TRBJ2-7, so the J assignment may be wrong. The CDR3 consists of 14 residues. Germline loops: CDR1 SGHRS, CDR2 YFSETQ. CDR3 DNA: TGCGCCAGCAGCTTGACCCAGTCGGGGTACGAGCAGTACTTC. Translating it yields CASSLTQSGYEQYF.

This rearrangement joins TRBV5-1 to TRBJ1-1; weak D call: TRBD1 (6 bases). The ends were cut back, 0 bases at V and 4 bases at J, with 13 bases in the middle. Germline V gene data show CDR1 as SGHRS and CDR2 as YFSETQ. The CDR3 has 15 amino acids. CDR3 in amino acids: CASSLVGAQGTEAFF. The CDR3 nucleotides read TGCGCCAGCAGCTTGGTGGGGGCGCAAGGCACTGAAGCTTTCTTT.

J is TRBJ2-7 and V is TRBV5-4, with 14 bases that match TRBD2. Germline lookup yields CDR1 SGHNT and CDR2 YYREEE (reference sequence). The J segment lost 7 bases and the V segment lost 4 bases, leaving 7 bases of the junction unmatched. The CDR3 is made up of 15 amino acids. DNA for the CDR3: TGTGCCAGCAGCCTCTCGGGACTAGCGGGAGTTGAGCAGTACTTC. It is translated as CASSLSGLAGVEQYF.